These 31 T cell receptor beta chains share one sample of origin, sequenced in a study of blood T cell repertoires in COVID-19. Produced via immunoSEQ multiplex PCR; TCRdb's table is partial and in-frame only. The sample records about 210,000 clones, about four fifths being singletons. Sequencing was carried out using peripheral blood. These receptors were taken from a woman of 80 years or more with COVID-19, enrolled during active disease.

This sequence joins TRBV6-6 and TRBJ2-2, with TRBD1 identical over 7 bases. The trim removed 7 bases at V and 8 bases at J, leaving 7 bases unmatched. Germline V gene data show CDR1 as MNHNY and CDR2 as SVGAGI (reference sequence). The CDR3 is 13 amino acids. Here the CDR3 reads CASTPGGRGELFF. The CDR3 region has the DNA TGTGCCAGCACCCCAGGGGGTCGAGGGGAGCTGTTTTTT.

The chain carries TRBV11-1 and TRBJ2-2, with a tentative D call TRBD1 (6 bases). Trimming took off 4 bases at V and 5 bases at J, with 14 bases between the two ends. The CDR3 runs 15 residues. The germline V gene encodes CDR1 SGHAT and CDR2 FQDESV (reference sequence). CDR3 amino acids: CASSSARGSTGELFF. CDR3 sequence (DNA): TGTGCCAGCAGCTCAGCCAGGGGCTCTACCGGGGAGCTGTTTTTT. Combining the CDR3 with reference TRBV11-1 and TRBJ2-2 gives the whole variable domain EAEVAQSPRYKITEKSQAVAFWCDPISGHATLYWYRQILGQGPELLVQFQDESVVDDSQLPKDRFSAERLKGVDSTLKIQPAELGDSAMYLCASSSARGSTGELFFGEGSRLTVL.

The chain is built from TRBV14 and TRBJ2-7; 7 nucleotides agree with TRBD2. Per the germline V gene, CDR1 is SGHDN and CDR2 is FVKESK. The CDR3 covers 16 residues. V shed 0 bases and J 0 bases; nucleotides not matched to a gene: 5. The CDR3 region has the DNA TGTGCCAGCAGCCAAGATCAGCGGGGCCTCTCCTACGAGCAGTACTTC. This sequence encodes CASSQDQRGLSYEQYF.

The chain has TRBV6-5 and TRBJ1-1, with D perhaps TRBD1 (6 bases). Germline values: CDR1 MNHEY, CDR2 SVGAGI. The germline V and J ends were trimmed by 4 bases and 11 bases, with 26 bases remaining between them. This CDR3 region has 16 residues. The CDR3 DNA follows: TGTGCCAGCAGTTCGACTTGGAGGGCGGGGGCGAGTGAGGCTTTCTTT. Translating gives CASSSTWRAGASEAFF.

This chain connects TRBV4-2 to TRBJ2-5, with 9 bases matching TRBD2. The germline gives CDR1 LGHNA, CDR2 YNFKEQ. V lost 2 bases and J lost 8; bases outside the gene matches: 18. This CDR3 is 18 amino acids long. This CDR3 is CASSQLGLSSGGGGTQYF. The CDR3 DNA follows: TGTGCCAGCAGCCAACTAGGGCTGAGTAGCGGGGGCGGTGGTACCCAGTACTTC.

The V and J genes are TRBV5-1 and TRBJ1-2; D not resolved. The V gene lost 0 bases and the J gene lost 1 base, with 4 bases spanning the gap. The CDR3 covers 13 residues. The germline gives CDR1 SGHRS, CDR2 YFSETQ. The CDR3 reads CASSLGLNYGYTF. DNA of the CDR3: TGCGCCAGCAGCTTGGGTCTTAACTATGGCTACACCTTC.

This chain uses TRBV5-5 with TRBJ1-5, with D possibly being TRBD1 (6 bases). V lost 4 bases, J lost 4 bases, and 21 bases lay in between. This CDR3 contains 17 residues. Germline CDR1 and CDR2: SGHKS and YYEKEE (reference sequence). This CDR3 reads CASSAGAGAVRNQPQHF. Written as DNA, the CDR3 is TGTGCCAGCAGCGCGGGGGCGGGGGCGGTGAGGAATCAGCCCCAGCATTTT.

Turning to this clone: The limits of the CDR3 on the DNA are not certain, so only TCRdb's listed CDR3 is given. This sequence joins TRBV1 and TRBJ2-3; the D segment call TRBD2 is taken from the table without a DNA check. TRBV1 is annotated as a pseudogene. The CDR3 adds up to 20 amino acids, both ends counted. CDR3 amino acids: CTSSPHYVCLRGFSTDTQYF.

The rearrangement links TRBV3-1 (or the pseudogene TRBV3-2) to TRBJ1-1, with D possibly TRBD1 on 6 matching bases. This CDR3 contains 13 residues. Germline V gene lookup returns CDR1 LGHDT and CDR2 YNNKEL (reference sequence). V was pared by 1 base and J by 4 bases, with 7 bases between. The CDR3 DNA reads as TGTGCCAGCAGCCAAGCCAGGGGCACTGAAGCTTTCTTT. Protein product: CASSQARGTEAFF.

This clone was recorded a few times. The chain links TRBV27 to TRBJ1-5; 10 positions agree with TRBD1. V lost 5 bases, J lost 5 bases, and 3 bases stayed unmatched. There are 14 residues in the CDR3. CDR1 MNHEY and CDR2 SMNVEV come from the germline V gene (reference sequence). DNA of the CDR3: TGTGCCAGCAGTCAGGACAGGGGGGATCAGCCCCAGCATTTT. Translating it yields CASSQDRGDQPQHF.

This clone was seen only a few times. The chain employs TRBV7-8 and TRBJ1-5; 7 nucleotides match TRBD1. Germline-derived CDR1 and CDR2 are SGHVS and FQNEAQ. The CDR3 extends over 14 amino acids. Unmatched junction bases numbered 6, after V lost 5 bases and J lost 5 bases. CDR3 residues: CASSRGQSHQPQHF. The CDR3 region has the DNA TGTGCCAGCAGCCGGGGACAGAGCCATCAGCCCCAGCATTTT.

This clone was detected only a few times. This chain joins TRBV10-3 and TRBJ1-4; D is ambiguous. This CDR3 has 15 residues. CDR1 and CDR2 from the germline V gene are ENHRY and SYGVKD. Trimming removed 3 bases from V and 8 bases from J, with 16 bases in between. CDR3 nucleotides: TGTGCCATCAGTGAACAAGGCTCCCCGGGGGAAAAACTGTTTTTT. The encoded protein is CAISEQGSPGEKLFF.

The chain couples TRBV7-9 to TRBJ1-1, with D unresolved. Germline V gene data show CDR1 as SEHNR and CDR2 as FQNEAQ (reference sequence). Trimming left V 6 bases short and J 1 base short, with 9 bases between. The CDR3 length is 13 residues. CDR3 protein: CASRSGGNTEAFF. The DNA for the CDR3 is TGTGCCAGCAGATCGGGAGGGAACACTGAAGCTTTCTTT. Full variable domain (outside the CDR3, taken from reference TRBV7-9 and TRBJ1-1): DTGVSQNPRHKITKRGQNVTFRCDPISEHNRLYWYRQTLGQGPEFLTYFQNEAQLEKSRLLSDRFSAERPKGSFSTLEIQRTEQGDSAMYLCASRSGGNTEAFFGQGTRLTVV.

This chain joins TRBV4-2 and TRBJ2-1; possibly TRBD2 for D (6 bases). The CDR3 length is 16 residues. V gave up 1 base and J gave up 2 bases, with 12 bases separating them. The germline V gene has CDR1 LGHNA and CDR2 YNFKEQ. The CDR3 nucleotides read TGTGCCAGCAGCCAAGCGGGGGAGGCCACCTACAATGAGCAGTTCTTC. The encoded protein is CASSQAGEATYNEQFF.

This chain connects TRBV5-1 to TRBJ1-1; the match to TRBD1 covers 10 bases. The germline V gene has CDR1 SGHRS and CDR2 YFSETQ. This CDR3 has 15 amino acids. The V segment lost 4 bases and the J segment 4 bases; nucleotides outside the gene matches: 7. Here the CDR3 reads CASSRGTGDGTEAFF. The CDR3 DNA follows: TGCGCCAGCAGCCGGGGGACAGGGGACGGCACTGAAGCTTTCTTT.

A few counts support this clone. The chain joins TRBV19 to TRBJ1-1; D unresolved. The CDR3 runs to 14 residues. Trimming took off 6 bases at V and 0 bases at J, with 11 bases between the two ends. CDR1 is LNHDA and CDR2 is SQIVND in the germline V gene (reference sequence). In DNA, the CDR3 is TGTGCCAGTAGGGTCCCAGGCTTGAACACTGAAGCTTTCTTT. Residues: CASRVPGLNTEAFF.

The chain recombines TRBV5-1 with TRBJ2-1, with 8 bases fitting TRBD1. The germline V gene encodes CDR1 SGHRS and CDR2 YFSETQ. With 4 bases clipped from V and 5 bases from J, the junction kept 8 bases outside the gene matches. The CDR3 is 15 amino acids. Here the CDR3 DNA reads TGCGCCAGCAGCCCAACGGACAGGGCCAACAATGAGCAGTTCTTC. Protein: CASSPTDRANNEQFF.

J is TRBJ2-1 and V is TRBV2, with TRBD2 matching 12 bases. Germline values: CDR1 SNHLY, CDR2 FYNNEI. V dropped 10 bases and J dropped 7; count of bases not matched to a gene: 20. The length of the CDR3 is 18 residues. The CDR3 spells CATPGASGRALEGNEQFF. The DNA of the CDR3 is TGTGCCACCCCGGGAGCTAGCGGGAGGGCCTTGGAGGGAAATGAGCAGTTCTTC.

The V gene is TRBV5-1, the J gene TRBJ2-5; tentatively, D is TRBD2 (6 bases). V lost 4 bases and J 4 bases, leaving 14 bases between the germline ends. The CDR3 runs 14 residues. Germline CDR1 reads SGHRS; CDR2 reads YFSETQ. In DNA form, the CDR3 reads TGCGCCAGCAGCCCCGGAGTGGGGGGAGAGACCCAGTACTTC. It encodes CASSPGVGGETQYF.

This rearrangement joins TRBV18 to TRBJ2-3; TRBD2 matches at 9 bases. Germline V gene data show CDR1 as KGHSH and CDR2 as LQKENI. The CDR3 sequence is 17 residues long. The trim removed 3 bases at V and 2 bases at J, leaving 9 bases unmatched. CDR3 DNA: TGTGCCAGCTCACCCGCGGGGGGGACCGGGTTCACAGATACGCAGTATTTT. It encodes CASSPAGGTGFTDTQYF.

The J gene is TRBJ2-2, the V gene TRBV7-9; D may be TRBD1 (6 bases). V was shortened by 8 bases and J by 7 bases, with 14 bases between the two germline ends. This CDR3 has 13 residues. Germline CDR1 is SEHNR and CDR2 is FQNEAQ (reference sequence). This chain's CDR3 is CASGGQGNGELFF. In DNA, the CDR3 is TGTGCCAGCGGGGGCCAGGGGAACGGGGAGCTGTTTTTT.

The chain combines TRBV20-1 with TRBJ2-7; TRBD1 matches at 7 bases. The CDR3 runs to 11 residues. V lost 4 bases and J lost 6; bases outside the gene matches: 3. Germline CDR1 is DFQATT and CDR2 is SNEGSKA (reference sequence). The CDR3 nucleotides read TGCAGTGCTAACGACAGGGTCGAGCAGTACTTC. Translated, it gives CSANDRVEQYF.

This chain joins TRBV6-2 or TRBV6-3 and TRBJ2-2, with D perhaps TRBD2 (6 bases). Deletions cut 2 bases from V and 6 bases from J, with 16 bases between. This CDR3 region has 16 residues. Germline-derived CDR1 and CDR2 are MNHEY and SVGEGT. CDR3 DNA: TGTGCCAGCAGTTACCCCCCGGGGGTCGGGCCCGGGGAGCTGTTTTTT. This translates into CASSYPPGVGPGELFF.

The chain employs TRBV25-1 and TRBJ1-1, with a possible D match to TRBD1 (6 bases). Germline V gene lookup returns CDR1 MGHDK and CDR2 SYGVNS. V lost 2 bases and J 8 bases, leaving 9 bases between the germline ends. The CDR3 length is 12 residues. In DNA, the CDR3 is TGTGCCAGCAGTGAAAGGGGGACAGAAGCTTTCTTT. This codes for CASSERGTEAFF.

The V and J genes are TRBV6-2 or TRBV6-3 and TRBJ2-1; 9 positions agree with TRBD1. CDR3 length equals 17 residues. Germline loops: CDR1 MNHEY, CDR2 SVGEGT. The V and J ends lost 2 bases and 8 bases, in that order; junction bases with no gene match: 13. CDR3 sequence (DNA): TGTGCCAGCAGTTACCGTGAGGGACAGGGTGGGTATTATGAGCAGTTCTTC. It translates to CASSYREGQGGYYEQFF.

The CDR3 spells CASSPQGASNEQFF. Written as DNA, the CDR3 is TGTGCCAGCTCACCACAGGGGGCCAGTAATGAGCAGTTCTTC. This chain connects TRBV18 to TRBJ2-1, with 7 bases identical to TRBD1. V was pared by 1 base and J by 7 bases, with 4 bases of the junction left unmatched. Germline V CDR1 and CDR2: KGHSH, LQKENI. The CDR3 has 14 amino acids.

This chain joins TRBV12-5 and TRBJ1-6; tentatively, D is TRBD1 (5 bases). V was trimmed by 5 bases and J by 8 bases, leaving 13 bases between them. This CDR3 is built from 14 residues. The germline CDR1 and CDR2 sequences are LGHNT and FRNRAP. DNA for the CDR3: TGTGCTAGTGGTCGGGGGGGGGTCGATTCACCCCTCCACTTT. Amino acids: CASGRGGVDSPLHF.

The gene calls are TRBV9 and TRBJ2-2; possibly TRBD2 for D (6 bases). The germline V and J ends were trimmed by 1 base and 2 bases, with 12 bases remaining between them. Per germline, CDR1 SGDLS and CDR2 YYNGEE. The CDR3 is 16 amino acids. In nucleotides, the CDR3 is TGTGCCAGCAGCGTACAGGTGCGGGGTAACACCGGGGAGCTGTTTTTT. Protein: CASSVQVRGNTGELFF.

A single count supports this clone. The chain has TRBV19 and TRBJ1-5; D not resolved. Germline CDR1 is LNHDA and CDR2 is SQIVND (reference sequence). With 8 bases removed from V and 4 bases from J, the gap between germline ends came to 12 bases. The CDR3 sequence is 13 residues long. The CDR3 region has the DNA TGTGCCAGTTCTACGTCAGCGAATCAGCCCCAGCATTTT. This translates into CASSTSANQPQHF.

A note on this clone: The sample holds other DNA sequences that translate to the same CDR3. The chain is built from TRBV18 and TRBJ1-2; D is perhaps TRBD1 (5 bases). V was clipped by 6 bases and J by 2 bases, with 13 bases between them. CDR1 is KGHSH and CDR2 is LQKENI in the germline V gene. The CDR3 loop spans 14 amino acids. CDR3 sequence (DNA): TGTGCCAGCTCGGCTTCCGGGGGAAACTATGGCTACACCTTC. Its protein is CASSASGGNYGYTF.

The chain employs TRBV11-2 and TRBJ2-2, with D possibly TRBD2 on 6 matching bases. This CDR3 has 16 residues. The germline CDR1 and CDR2 sequences are SGHAT and FQNNGV. V was shortened by 4 bases and J by 6 bases, with 18 bases between the two germline ends. The CDR3 sequence: CASSSGGGRNSGELFF. DNA of the CDR3: TGTGCCAGCAGCTCCGGTGGGGGGAGGAATTCCGGGGAGCTGTTTTTT.